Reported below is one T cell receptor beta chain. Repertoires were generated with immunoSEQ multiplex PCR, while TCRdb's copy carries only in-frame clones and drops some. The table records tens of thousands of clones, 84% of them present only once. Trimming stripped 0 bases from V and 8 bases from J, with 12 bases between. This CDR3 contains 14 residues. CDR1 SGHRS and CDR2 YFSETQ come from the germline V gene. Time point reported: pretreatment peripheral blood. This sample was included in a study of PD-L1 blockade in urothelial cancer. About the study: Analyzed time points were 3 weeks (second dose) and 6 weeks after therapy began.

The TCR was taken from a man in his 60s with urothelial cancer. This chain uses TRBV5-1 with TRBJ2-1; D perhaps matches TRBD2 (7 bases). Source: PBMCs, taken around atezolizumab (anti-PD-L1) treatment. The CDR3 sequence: CASSLAGGRDEQFF. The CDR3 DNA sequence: TGCGCCAGCAGCTTGGCCGGGGGGCGGGATGAGCAGTTCTTC.